This is a list of T cell receptor beta chains from one sample in a study of shared clonotypes between healthy human individuals. The protocol was immunoSEQ multiplex PCR, while the TCRdb copy is restricted to in-frame clones and leaves out a portion. In the table there are about half a million clones, roughly 85% of which are singletons. Sequenced material: PBMCs. The receptors stem from a woman in her thirties or forties in good health. Some clones in this sample may be carry-over from other donors' samples. Each CDR3 is given with its conserved first and last residue. D genes are given only for firm matches. Size tells how often a clone was seen (once, few, many) or the class of an expanded clone, and some rows leave it out.

V	D	J	size	CDR3	DNA
TRBV27	NA	TRBJ1-1	NA	CASSPRVNTEAFF	TGTGCCAGCAGTCCCAGGGTAAACACTGAAGCTTTCTTT
TRBV6-5	NA	TRBJ2-3	once	CASRKGIFTDTQYF	TGTGCCAGCAGGAAAGGGATATTCACAGATACGCAGTATTTT
TRBV4-1	NA	TRBJ1-1	NA	CASSQDGGALKTEAFF	TGCGCCAGCAGCCAAGATGGAGGGGCTTTAAAGACTGAAGCTTTCTTT
TRBV30	NA	TRBJ2-2	NA	CAWSGGAGELFF	TGTGCCTGGAGTGGAGGGGCCGGGGAGCTGTTTTTT
TRBV28	NA	TRBJ2-1	NA	CASTPGAGGRGHEQFF	TGTGCCAGCACCCCAGGGGCTGGCGGGAGAGGCCATGAGCAGTTCTTC
TRBV5-4	TRBD2	TRBJ2-5	NA	CASYRTSGRLETQYF	TGTGCCAGCTACCGGACTAGCGGGAGGTTGGAGACCCAGTACTTC
TRBV13	NA	TRBJ1-1	NA	CASSPLIYTEAFF	TGTGCCAGCAGTCCGCTAATTTACACTGAAGCTTTCTTT
TRBV5-1	NA	TRBJ2-5	NA	CASSPFRETQYF	TGCGCCAGCAGCCCCTTTAGAGAGACCCAGTACTTC
TRBV4-1	NA	TRBJ1-3	NA	CASSQGRGRGSGNTIYF	TGCGCCAGCAGCCAAGGCCGAGGTAGAGGCTCTGGAAACACCATATATTTT
TRBV7-9	NA	TRBJ1-4	NA	CASSLRFGITSNEKLFF	TGTGCCAGCAGCTTAAGGTTCGGAATCACTTCTAATGAAAAACTGTTTTTT
TRBV20-1	NA	TRBJ2-1	once	CSARPHNEQFF	TGCAGTGCTAGACCCCACAATGAGCAGTTCTTC
TRBV9	TRBD2	TRBJ2-5	NA	CASSVGTSGRALETQYF	TGTGCCAGCAGCGTAGGGACTAGCGGGAGGGCCCTGGAGACCCAGTACTTC
TRBV5-5	TRBD2	TRBJ2-2	few	CASSFFSGRIAGELFF	TGTGCCAGCAGCTTTTTTAGCGGGAGGATCGCCGGGGAGCTGTTTTTT
TRBV4-2	TRBD2	TRBJ2-7	NA	CASSQVGTSDYEQYF	TGTGCCAGCAGCCAAGTTGGGACTAGCGATTACGAGCAGTACTTC
TRBV25-1	TRBD1	TRBJ1-2	few	CASSVTGQGSYGYTF	TGTGCCAGCAGTGTTACGGGACAGGGTTCGTATGGCTACACCTTC
TRBV7-2	NA	TRBJ2-2	NA	CASSLRQGITGELFF	TGTGCCAGCAGCTTAAGGCAGGGGATCACCGGGGAGCTGTTTTTT
TRBV5-6	TRBD2	TRBJ2-1	NA	CASSPGLANEQFF	TGTGCCAGCAGCCCCGGACTAGCCAATGAGCAGTTCTTC
TRBV11-2	TRBD2	TRBJ2-1	NA	CASSAPLALSSYNEQFF	TGTGCCAGCAGCGCCCCACTAGCGCTTAGCTCCTACAATGAGCAGTTCTTC
TRBV11-2	NA	TRBJ2-7	once	CASSPPRREAEQYF	TGTGCCAGCAGCCCCCCGCGGAGGGAGGCCGAGCAGTACTTC
TRBV23-1	NA	TRBJ1-4	NA	CASTPARNEKLFF	TGCGCCAGCACCCCCGCCCGAAATGAAAAACTGTTTTTT
TRBV19	NA	TRBJ2-1	NA	CASSISKQTYNEQFF	TGTGCCAGTAGTATCTCCAAACAGACCTACAATGAGCAGTTCTTC
TRBV5-1	TRBD1	TRBJ1-5	NA	CASSLEPQGGPGQPQHF	TGCGCCAGCAGCTTGGAGCCTCAGGGGGGTCCTGGGCAGCCCCAGCATTTT
TRBV7-2	NA	TRBJ1-2	NA	CASMGGGGQPSNYGYTF	TGTGCCAGCATGGGTGGAGGGGGGCAGCCTTCAAACTATGGCTACACCTTC
TRBV28	TRBD1	TRBJ1-2	NA	CASSLEQGNGYTF	TGTGCCAGCAGTTTAGAACAGGGGAATGGCTACACCTTC
TRBV6-5	TRBD1	TRBJ2-7	NA	CASRTGVGEQYF	TGTGCCAGCAGGACAGGGGTGGGGGAGCAGTACTTC
TRBV7-9	TRBD1	TRBJ1-1	NA	CASSSQGGYAFF	TGTGCCAGCAGCTCCCAGGGGGGGTATGCTTTCTTT
TRBV6-6	NA	TRBJ2-7	many	CASGQVEQYF	TGTGCCAGCGGCCAGGTCGAGCAGTACTTC
TRBV5-1	NA	TRBJ2-7	NA	CASSLEVRAEDEQYF	TGCGCCAGCAGCTTGGAGGTGCGAGCGGAGGACGAGCAGTACTTC
TRBV6-1	NA	TRBJ1-1	once	CASSRDKGSAEAFF	TGTGCCAGCAGCCGGGACAAGGGTAGCGCTGAAGCTTTCTTT
TRBV11-2	TRBD2	TRBJ2-1	few	CASSQTAGVLAGHNEQFF	TGTGCCAGCAGCCAAACGGCCGGTGTTCTAGCGGGCCACAATGAGCAGTTCTTC
TRBV11-2	NA	TRBJ2-3	once	CASSFSASTDTQYF	TGTGCCAGCAGCTTCAGCGCGAGCACAGATACGCAGTATTTT
TRBV2	TRBD2	TRBJ2-5	NA	CASSEGRERIETQYF	TGTGCCAGCAGTGAGGGGCGGGAGAGGATTGAGACCCAGTACTTC
TRBV23-1	NA	TRBJ1-5	NA	CASSQNGRNQPQHF	TGCGCCAGCAGCCAAAATGGACGAAATCAGCCCCAGCATTTT
TRBV28	TRBD2	TRBJ2-7	NA	CATGLAGDEQYF	TGTGCCACAGGACTAGCGGGGGACGAGCAGTACTTC
TRBV28	NA	TRBJ1-2	NA	CASSLWGGHYGYTF	TGTGCCAGCAGTTTATGGGGCGGACATTATGGCTACACCTTC
TRBV30	NA	TRBJ1-1	NA	CALHMNTEAFF	TGTGCCTTGCATATGAACACTGAAGCTTTCTTT
TRBV18	NA	TRBJ2-5	NA	CASSPPGIQETQYF	TGTGCCAGCTCACCACCGGGCATCCAAGAGACCCAGTACTTC
TRBV5-6	NA	TRBJ2-1	NA	CASSVQGGPYNEQFF	TGTGCCAGCAGCGTACAGGGTGGCCCTTACAATGAGCAGTTCTTC
TRBV10-3	NA	TRBJ2-1	NA	CAISEGGNEQFF	TGTGCCATCAGTGAGGGAGGTAATGAGCAGTTCTTC
TRBV28	TRBD1	TRBJ2-7	NA	CASSSIGQAYEQYF	TGTGCCAGCAGTTCCATCGGACAGGCCTACGAGCAGTACTTC
TRBV7-2	NA	TRBJ2-7	NA	CASSLQRGYEQYF	TGTGCCAGCAGCTTACAGAGAGGATACGAGCAGTACTTC
TRBV7-9	NA	TRBJ1-2	NA	CASSLGINYGYTF	TGTGCCAGCAGCTTGGGTATAAACTATGGCTACACCTTC
TRBV5-4	NA	TRBJ2-5	NA	CASSPKLAAETQYF	TGTGCCAGCAGCCCAAAACTAGCCGCGGAGACCCAGTACTTC
TRBV7-2	TRBD2	TRBJ2-1	NA	CASSLGGGSYNEQFF	TGTGCCAGCAGCTTAGGGGGGGGCTCCTACAATGAGCAGTTCTTC